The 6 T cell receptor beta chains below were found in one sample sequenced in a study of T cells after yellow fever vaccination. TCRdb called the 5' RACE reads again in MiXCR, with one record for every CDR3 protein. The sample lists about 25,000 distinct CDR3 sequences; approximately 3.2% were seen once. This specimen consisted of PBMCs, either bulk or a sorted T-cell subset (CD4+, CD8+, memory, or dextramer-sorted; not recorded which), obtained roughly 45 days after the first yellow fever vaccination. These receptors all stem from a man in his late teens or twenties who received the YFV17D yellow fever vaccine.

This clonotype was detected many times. Written as DNA, the CDR3 is TGTGCCAGCAGTGTTGGGGGCCCAGCTGGCTACACCTTC. Its protein is CASSVGGPAGYTF. The chain employs TRBV12-3 or TRBV12-4 and TRBJ1-2, with D perhaps TRBD1 (6 bases). This CDR3 is built from 13 residues. Trimming cost V 5 bases and J 7 bases, with 14 bases left between them.

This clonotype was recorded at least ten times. Written as DNA, the CDR3 is TGTGCCAGCAGTTTTTGGACAGGGACGAACACTGAAGCTTTCTTT. Translation: CASSFWTGTNTEAFF. The genes are TRBV27 and TRBJ1-1; the match to TRBD1 covers 8 bases. Germline CDR1 reads MNHEY; CDR2 reads SMNVEV (reference sequence). The length of the CDR3 is 15 residues. The junction had 4 bases not matched to a gene; V was cut back by 3 bases and J by 1 base.

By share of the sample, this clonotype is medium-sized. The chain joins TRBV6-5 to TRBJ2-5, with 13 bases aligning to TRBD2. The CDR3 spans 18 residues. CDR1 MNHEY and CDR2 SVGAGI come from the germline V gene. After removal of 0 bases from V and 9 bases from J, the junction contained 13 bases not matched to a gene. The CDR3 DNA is TGTGCCAGCAGTTACTCGCACCAGGGACTAGCGGGGCTTCAGGCCCAGTACTTC. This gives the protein CASSYSHQGLAGLQAQYF.

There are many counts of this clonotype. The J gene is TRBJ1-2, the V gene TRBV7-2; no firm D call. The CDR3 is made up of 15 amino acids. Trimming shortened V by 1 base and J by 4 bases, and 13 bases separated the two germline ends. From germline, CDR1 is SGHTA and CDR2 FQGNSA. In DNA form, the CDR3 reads TGTGCCAGCAGCTTAGACGCCACAACGATCTATGGCTACACCTTC. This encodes CASSLDATTIYGYTF.

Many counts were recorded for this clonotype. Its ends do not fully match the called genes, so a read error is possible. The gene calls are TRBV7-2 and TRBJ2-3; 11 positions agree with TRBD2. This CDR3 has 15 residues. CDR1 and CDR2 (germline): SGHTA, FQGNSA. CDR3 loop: CASSLAGGRTDTQYF. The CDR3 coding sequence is TGTGCCAGCAGCCTAGCGGGGGGACGCACAGATACGCAGTATTTT.

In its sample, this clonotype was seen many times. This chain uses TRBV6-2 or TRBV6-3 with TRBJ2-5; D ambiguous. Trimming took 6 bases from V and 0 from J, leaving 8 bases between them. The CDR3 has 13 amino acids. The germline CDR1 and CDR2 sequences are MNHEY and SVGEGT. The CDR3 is CASRQHNQETQYF. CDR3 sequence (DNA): TGTGCCAGCAGACAGCACAACCAAGAGACCCAGTACTTC.